Below are 26 T cell receptor beta chains sequenced from a single sample in a study of early T cells in non-severe SARS-CoV-2 infection. MiXCR, applied by TCRdb to the 5' RACE reads, yields one record per CDR3 protein. Here the sample spans about 67,000 distinct CDR3 sequences, under 14% being singletons. The specimen was whole blood. Every receptor here comes from an adult who was a healthcare worker with PCR-confirmed SARS-CoV-2 infection or an uninfected control (not recorded which).

In its sample, this clonotype was seen a few times. CDR3 DNA: TGTGCCAGCAGCAAAGACGGGAGATCTGCCCACGAGCAGTACTTC. It encodes CASSKDGRSAHEQYF. The gene calls are TRBV2 and TRBJ2-7; D perhaps matches TRBD2 (6 bases). V was clipped by 6 bases and J by 5 bases, with 20 bases between them. This CDR3 comprises 15 residues. Per the germline V gene, CDR1 is SNHLY and CDR2 is FYNNEI.

The genes are TRBV5-1 and TRBJ2-2, with 8 bases matching TRBD1. Germline V gene lookup returns CDR1 SGHRS and CDR2 YFSETQ. Trimming took 4 bases from V and 1 from J; bases not matched to a gene: 6. The length of the CDR3 is 16 residues. The CDR3 nucleotides read TGCGCCAGCAGCACCAGGGGGCTGGGGAACACCGGGGAGCTGTTTTTT. This encodes CASSTRGLGNTGELFF.

In this sample, this clonotype turned up many times. The chain uses TRBV6-2 or TRBV6-3 and TRBJ2-2; no reliable D call. V lost 5 bases to trimming and J lost 1 base, with 17 bases between them. Per the germline V gene, CDR1 is MNHEY and CDR2 is SVGEGT. The CDR3 extends over 17 amino acids. The CDR3 protein is CASSIRTTRQNTGELFF. Written as DNA, the CDR3 is TGTGCCAGCAGTATTCGGACCACAAGACAGAACACCGGGGAGCTGTTTTTT.

In its sample, this clonotype was seen a few times. This chain uses TRBV20-1 with TRBJ2-1; 7 bases are a match to TRBD2. The CDR3 length is 17 residues. With 1 base clipped from V and 1 base from J, the junction kept 10 bases outside the gene matches. In germline, CDR1 is DFQATT, CDR2 SNEGSKA (reference sequence). CDR3 nucleotide sequence: TGCAGTGCTAGAGTTGCGGGGGTGCTTTGGTCCTACAATGAGCAGTTCTTC. Amino acid sequence: CSARVAGVLWSYNEQFF.

This chain's CDR3 is CASSQMDGGGTEAFF. CDR3 DNA: TGTGCCAGCAGCCAAATGGATGGTGGGGGCACTGAAGCTTTCTTT. The chain carries TRBV7-9 and TRBJ1-1; TRBD1 is a possible D gene (5 bases). The CDR3 is 15 residues long. Looked up from germline, CDR1 is SEHNR and CDR2 is FQNEAQ (reference sequence). Trimming removed 5 bases from V and 4 bases from J, with 17 bases in between. Drawing the rest from reference TRBV7-9 and TRBJ1-1, the complete variable domain is DTGVSQNPRHKITKRGQNVTFRCDPISEHNRLYWYRQTLGQGPEFLTYFQNEAQLEKSRLLSDRFSAERPKGSFSTLEIQRTEQGDSAMYLCASSQMDGGGTEAFFGQGTRLTVV.

This clonotype was seen many times. The genes are TRBV12-3 or TRBV12-4 and TRBJ1-1; no clear D gene. V shed 7 bases and J shed 4 bases, with 19 bases lying between them. CDR3 size: 15 residues. The CDR3 reads CASTPPGSRGTEAFF. The CDR3, as DNA: TGTGCCAGCACACCCCCAGGTTCCCGGGGCACTGAAGCTTTCTTT.

V is TRBV19 and J is TRBJ1-5; weak D call: TRBD1 (6 bases). V was pared by 3 bases and J by 0 bases, with 9 bases between. This CDR3 comprises 15 residues. CDR1 and CDR2 (germline): LNHDA, SQIVND (reference sequence). CDR3 in DNA: TGTGCCAGTAGTATGGACAGCTATAGCAATCAGCCCCAGCATTTT. As protein: CASSMDSYSNQPQHF.

The sample holds many counts of this clonotype. The CDR3 loop is CAWKKTHPSEQYF. In DNA form, the CDR3 reads TGTGCCTGGAAAAAGACCCATCCCTCCGAGCAGTACTTC. The V and J genes are TRBV30 and TRBJ2-7, with D unclear. Per the germline V gene, CDR1 is GTSNPN and CDR2 is SVGIG (reference sequence). The CDR3 contains 13 residues. V shed 4 bases and J shed 6 bases, with 16 bases lying between them.

This clonotype was counted only a few times. The CDR3 DNA sequence: TGTGCCAGCAGCTTAGAACACCTCCTCGAGCAGTACTTC. It is translated as CASSLEHLLEQYF. The chain couples TRBV7-6 to TRBJ2-7; no reliable D call. Trimming stripped 1 base from V and 6 bases from J, with 10 bases between. CDR3 size: 13 residues. Germline CDR1 and CDR2: SGHVS and FNYEAQ.

The V call is TRBV29-1, the J call TRBJ2-3; no clear D gene. Trimming removed 3 bases from V and 4 bases from J, with 11 bases in between. The V gene's germline CDR1 is SQVTM and CDR2 ANQGSEA. The CDR3 sequence is 13 residues long. The CDR3 nucleotides are TGCAGCGTTGAGGTCCAAGGCGCAGATACGCAGTATTTT. Amino acid sequence: CSVEVQGADTQYF.

This clonotype was detected only a few times. This rearrangement joins TRBV6-4 to TRBJ1-1; TRBD1 is a possible D gene (6 bases). The V gene lost 4 bases and the J gene lost 4 bases, with 10 bases spanning the gap. The CDR3 consists of 13 residues. Germline assignment: CDR1 MRHNA and CDR2 SNTAGT. The CDR3 sequence is CASSAEGGTEAFF. In DNA, the CDR3 is TGTGCCAGCAGTGCGGAGGGGGGCACTGAAGCTTTCTTT.

Ten or more counts support this clonotype. J is TRBJ2-3 and V is TRBV6-5; D not certain. Trimming removed 7 bases from V and 2 bases from J, with 10 bases in between. The CDR3 extends over 13 amino acids. Per the germline V gene, CDR1 is MNHEY and CDR2 is SVGAGI. The CDR3 region has the DNA TGTGCCAGCACCAGTGATCACACAGATACGCAGTATTTT. Its protein product is CASTSDHTDTQYF.

This clonotype was seen repeatedly, ten times or more. This sequence joins TRBV28 and TRBJ2-7, with 7 bases fitting TRBD2. The CDR3 consists of 13 residues. V was clipped by 5 bases and J by 7 bases; unmatched bases: 8. Germline CDR1 reads MDHEN; CDR2 reads SYDVKM. In DNA form, the CDR3 reads TGTGCCAGCAGTCGCGGGAGTGGTCGGGAGCAGTACTTC. Translation gives CASSRGSGREQYF.

Only a few counts were recorded for this clonotype. This chain connects TRBV5-5 to TRBJ1-5; D is undetermined. This CDR3 is built from 14 residues. Trimming removed 5 bases at V and 0 bases at J, with 9 bases between. The V gene's germline CDR1 is SGHKS and CDR2 YYEKEE (reference sequence). In DNA, the CDR3 is TGTGCCAGCAGTAAACGGTATAGCAATCAGCCCCAGCATTTT. It translates to CASSKRYSNQPQHF.

Turning to this clonotype: A much larger clone lies a single base off, so this may be a read error. The rearrangement uses TRBV6-4 and TRBJ1-6; D might be TRBD1 (5 bases). The CDR3 spans 13 residues. Germline CDR1 reads MRHNA; CDR2 reads SNTAGT. V dropped 6 bases and J dropped 7 bases, with 10 bases sitting between them. In DNA form, the CDR3 reads TGTGCCAGCAGGCAGGGCTTGAATTCACCCCTCCACTTT. Encoded protein: CASRQGLNSPLHF.

This clonotype came up many times. The chain recombines TRBV19 with TRBJ2-1, with 7 bases identical to TRBD2. Trimming at V came to 7 bases and at J to 3 bases, leaving 6 bases not matched to a gene. CDR3 length: 14 amino acids. The germline V gene encodes CDR1 LNHDA and CDR2 SQIVND (reference sequence). The CDR3 DNA reads TGTGCCAGTAATCCAGGACTAGGCTACAATGAGCAGTTCTTC. Amino acid sequence: CASNPGLGYNEQFF.

In nucleotides, the CDR3 is TGTGCCAGCAGTTATACTAGCGGGATCACCGAGCAGTACTTC. Its protein is CASSYTSGITEQYF. This chain links TRBV6-2 or TRBV6-3 with TRBJ2-7; 10 nucleotides align to TRBD2. Germline V gene sequence: CDR1 MNHEY, CDR2 SVGEGT. CDR3 size: 14 residues. The J segment lost 6 bases and the V segment lost 3 bases, leaving 5 bases of the junction unmatched.

This clonotype was found many times. The chain carries TRBV11-3 and TRBJ2-1; no firm D call. Germline CDR1 and CDR2: SGHNT and YENEEA. V was trimmed by 8 bases and J by 2 bases, leaving 10 bases between them. The CDR3 extends over 13 amino acids. CDR3 protein: CASGLDTYNEQFF. CDR3 nucleotides: TGTGCCAGCGGTCTTGACACCTACAATGAGCAGTTCTTC. Full variable domain (rest looked up from reference TRBV11-3 and TRBJ2-1): EAGVVQSPRYKIIEKKQPVAFWCNPISGHNTLYWYLQNLGQGPELLIRYENEEAVDDSQLPKDRFSAERLKGVDSTLKIQPAELGDSAVYLCASGLDTYNEQFFGPGTRLTVL.

This clonotype came up a few times. This chain joins TRBV7-2 and TRBJ2-3; 8 bases align to TRBD2. CDR1 is SGHTA, CDR2 FQGNSA, per germline. The CDR3 contains 15 residues. The V segment lost 5 bases and the J segment 7 bases; nucleotides outside the gene matches: 11. The CDR3 sequence is CASSPRRSGRNTQYF. DNA of the CDR3: TGTGCCAGCAGCCCCCGTAGGAGCGGGAGAAATACGCAGTATTTT.

This clonotype has ten or more counts. The rearrangement joins TRBV12-3 or TRBV12-4 to TRBJ2-7, with TRBD1 matching over 9 bases. The CDR3 totals 14 residues. V lost 4 bases, J lost 4 bases, and 5 bases stayed unmatched. CDR3 sequence (DNA): TGTGCCAGCAGTTGGGGACAGGGAGTGTACGAGCAGTACTTC. Translated, it gives CASSWGQGVYEQYF.

The J gene is TRBJ2-1, the V gene TRBV24-1; D is possibly TRBD2 (5 bases). CDR3 size: 14 residues. The germline V and J ends were trimmed by 3 bases and 7 bases, with 12 bases remaining between them. CDR1 and CDR2 (germline): KGHDR, SFDVKD. The CDR3 spells CATSDLHSGNEQFF. In DNA, the CDR3 is TGTGCCACCAGTGATCTCCACTCGGGGAATGAGCAGTTCTTC.

This clonotype came up many times. The chain carries TRBV12-3 or TRBV12-4 and TRBJ2-2; perhaps TRBD2 as D (5 bases). The CDR3 covers 15 residues. Trimming pared 4 bases from V and 3 bases from J, leaving 12 bases between. CDR3 nucleotide sequence: TGTGCCAGCAGTTCCGGGGAGAGAGACACCGGGGAGCTGTTTTTT. It encodes CASSSGERDTGELFF.

This clonotype was observed many times. This chain uses TRBV29-1 with TRBJ2-2, with no clear D. V was cut by 5 bases and J by 0 bases, with 10 bases left in between. The CDR3 is 14 amino acids. Germline-derived CDR1 and CDR2 are SQVTM and ANQGSEA. CDR3 in DNA: TGCAGCGTTAGGGTCCAGGCGAACACCGGGGAGCTGTTTTTT. Residues: CSVRVQANTGELFF.

In its sample, this clonotype was seen a few times. V usage is TRBV19 and J usage is TRBJ2-1, with 11 bases fitting TRBD2. The CDR3 is 15 amino acids. J was trimmed by 6 bases and V by 3 bases; bases with no gene match: 4. Germline-derived CDR1 and CDR2 are LNHDA and SQIVND (reference sequence). The CDR3 sequence: CASSMALAGVNEQFF. Written as DNA, the CDR3 is TGTGCCAGTAGTATGGCACTAGCGGGAGTCAATGAGCAGTTCTTC.

This clonotype was detected many times. This chain's CDR3 is CSAPKRGDTDTQYF. Written as DNA, the CDR3 is TGCAGTGCTCCCAAGCGGGGGGACACAGATACGCAGTATTTT. The chain joins TRBV20-1 to TRBJ2-3; 9 bases are a match to TRBD2. The CDR3 is 14 residues long. J lost 2 bases, V lost 5 bases, and 5 bases had no gene match. From germline, CDR1 is DFQATT and CDR2 SNEGSKA (reference sequence).

The chain couples TRBV5-6 to TRBJ2-7; D might be TRBD1 (6 bases). CDR1 and CDR2 from the germline V gene are SGHDT and YYEEEE. V dropped 1 base and J dropped 1 base, with 9 bases sitting between them. This CDR3 region has 14 residues. CDR3 nucleotides: TGTGCCAGCAGCTTGATCCAGGGGTCCTACGAGCAGTACTTC. This translates into CASSLIQGSYEQYF.